Here is one T cell receptor beta chain with its context. This clone was counted a single time. What this receptor recognizes is not known. One base away there is no much larger clone; base qualities are not given. The immunoSEQ assay was applied to genomic DNA for TCRB CDR3 sequencing. As for the authors' bioinformatics: Published virus-specific TCRB sequences were compared with patient CD8+ clones larger than 1%, and only a few matches were found. Analyses were restricted to productive TCRB rearrangements. A clone was defined by a unique TCRB CDR3 sequence, and clonality was computed as a productive clonality index based on Shannon entropy. Repertoire overlap between two samples was calculated from the template counts of each clone relative to total templates per sample. V-gene usage from TCRB sequencing and V-gene usage measured by flow cytometry were correlated (Spearman r of over 0.6). The table comes from immuneACCESS by way of TCRdb, which keeps in-frame sequences with V and J called. Part of the clones is missing from these tables; in studies checked, under half for an unresolved V gene and the rest for unknown reasons. V and J calls and clone size are those listed in that table; D and trimming were worked out from the DNA. Within this sample are about 30,000 clones, with around 86% of them counted one time only. About 8.6% of the sample rests with the top ten.

The data belong to a study of somatic mutations in cytotoxic T cells in rheumatoid arthritis (dated by TCRdb to the late 2010s). Background for the entire study: Patient peripheral blood (around 30 ml EDTA) was drawn right after diagnosis and before any treatment started. To characterize clonality, the study used TCRB deep sequencing while asking whether somatic mutations are carried by expanded CD8+ T-cell clones in newly diagnosed, untreated rheumatoid arthritis. A FACSAria II or Sony SH800 was used to flow-sort some V beta antibody-stained T-cell populations at nearly 100% purity, and TCRB sequencing was also done on sorted V beta1+ cells. Median age was essentially the same in the patient group and the control group. A total of 65 rheumatoid arthritis patients and about 20 healthy controls underwent TCRB deep sequencing.

The germline ends are 11 bases apart after V is trimmed by 4 bases and J by 0 bases. The germline V gene specifies SGDLS as CDR1 and YYNGEE as CDR2. The CDR3 contains 14 residues, cysteine and phenylalanine counted. Only the CDR3 region is kept as DNA, spanning 42 bases read in frame from base 1. Positive magnetic bead selection on an AutoMACS was used to isolate CD4+ and CD8+ cells, with flow cytometry used to check purity. After a first flow cytometry screen using a TCR V beta antibody panel, clonal expansions were characterized through TCRB deep sequencing of sorted CD8+ fractions. Isolation of peripheral blood mononuclear cells was done through Ficoll-Paque PLUS density gradient separation. Nucleospin Tissue or Tissue XS kits were used to extract DNA from CD4-enriched, CD8-enriched or PBMC samples, and a Qubit 2.0 fluorometer was used for quantification. What the authors observed across the whole study: CD8+ clonality increased with age in patients (Spearman r ≈ 0.5) but not in healthy controls. CD8+ T-cell clonality in rheumatoid arthritis patients was not significantly different from that in age-matched healthy controls. In about an eighth of the roughly 60 patients the largest CD8+ clone exceeded 20% of CD8+ cells, and several identical CD8+ TCRB sequences were shared between blood and synovial fluid. No adjustment for multiple comparisons was made for the slight TRBV07 underrepresentation in patients. Viral specificity could not be ruled out by absence from virus-specific databases, and the antigen targets of the expanded CD8+ clones remained unknown.

This receptor chain uses TRBV9 and TRBJ2-7, and the D gene may be TRBD2, 5 bases matching. Sequenced: CD8+ T cells sorted from blood. The TCR sequence derives from an adult with rheumatoid arthritis. DNA sequence: TGTGCCAGCAGCCCCCCTGGAGGCTCCTACGAGCAGTACTTC. Its protein is CASSPPGGSYEQYF.